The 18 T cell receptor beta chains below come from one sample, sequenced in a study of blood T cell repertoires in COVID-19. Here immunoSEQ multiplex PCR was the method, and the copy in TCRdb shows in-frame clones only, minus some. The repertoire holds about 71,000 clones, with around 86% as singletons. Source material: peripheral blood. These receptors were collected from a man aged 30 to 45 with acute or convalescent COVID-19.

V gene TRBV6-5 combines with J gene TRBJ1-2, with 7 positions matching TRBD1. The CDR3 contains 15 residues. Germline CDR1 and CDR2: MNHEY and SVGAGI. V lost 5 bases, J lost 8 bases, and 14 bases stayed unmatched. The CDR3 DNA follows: TGTGCCAGCAGTAGGACCCCGCGGGAAGGGGGCGGCTACACCTTC. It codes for CASSRTPREGGGYTF.

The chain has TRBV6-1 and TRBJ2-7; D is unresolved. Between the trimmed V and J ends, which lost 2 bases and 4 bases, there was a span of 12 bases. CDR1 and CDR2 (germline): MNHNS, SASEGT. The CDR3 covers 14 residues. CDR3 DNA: TGTGCCAGCAGTGAACGAGGTGTCTCGTACGAGCAGTACGTC. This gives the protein CASSERGVSYEQYV.

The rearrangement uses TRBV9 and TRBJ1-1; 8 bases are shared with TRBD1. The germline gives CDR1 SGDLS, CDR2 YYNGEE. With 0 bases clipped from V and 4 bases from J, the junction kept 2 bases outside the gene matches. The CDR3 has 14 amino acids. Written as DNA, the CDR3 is TGTGCCAGCAGCGTAGCGACAGGGGTCACTGAAGCTTTCTTT. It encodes CASSVATGVTEAFF.

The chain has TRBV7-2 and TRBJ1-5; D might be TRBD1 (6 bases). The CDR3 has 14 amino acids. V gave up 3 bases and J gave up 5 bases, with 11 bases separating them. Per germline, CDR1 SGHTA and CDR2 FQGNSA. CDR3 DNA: TGTGCCAGCAGCTTGGACAGATACTATCAGCCCCAGCATTTT. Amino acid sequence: CASSLDRYYQPQHF.

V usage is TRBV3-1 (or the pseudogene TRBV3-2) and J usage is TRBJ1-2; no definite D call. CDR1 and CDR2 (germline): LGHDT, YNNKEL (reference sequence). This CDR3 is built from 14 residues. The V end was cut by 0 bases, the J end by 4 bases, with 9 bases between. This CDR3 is CASSQEEGTYGYTF. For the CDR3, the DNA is TGTGCCAGCAGCCAAGAGGAGGGCACCTATGGCTACACCTTC.

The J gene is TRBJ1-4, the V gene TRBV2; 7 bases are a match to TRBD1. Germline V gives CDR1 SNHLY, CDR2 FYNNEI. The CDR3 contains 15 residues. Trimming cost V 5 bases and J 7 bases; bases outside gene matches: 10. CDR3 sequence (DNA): TGTGCCAGCAGTCTACAGGGGTTCGTAGCTGAAAAACTGTTTTTT. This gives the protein CASSLQGFVAEKLFF.

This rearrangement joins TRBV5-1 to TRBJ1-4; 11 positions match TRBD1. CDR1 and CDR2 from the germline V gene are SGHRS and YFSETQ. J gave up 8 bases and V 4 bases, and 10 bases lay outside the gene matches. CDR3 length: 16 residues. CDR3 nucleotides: TGCGCCAGCAGCCTTCCGTCCGGGACAGGGGGAGAAAAACTGTTTTTT. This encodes CASSLPSGTGGEKLFF.

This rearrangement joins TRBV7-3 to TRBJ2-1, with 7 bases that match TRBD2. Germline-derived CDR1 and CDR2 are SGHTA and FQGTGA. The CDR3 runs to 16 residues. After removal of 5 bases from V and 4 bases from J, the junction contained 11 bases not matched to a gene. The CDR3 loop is CASSLSGGSLYNEQFF. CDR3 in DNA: TGTGCCAGCAGCCTATCGGGCGGGAGCTTATACAATGAGCAGTTCTTC.

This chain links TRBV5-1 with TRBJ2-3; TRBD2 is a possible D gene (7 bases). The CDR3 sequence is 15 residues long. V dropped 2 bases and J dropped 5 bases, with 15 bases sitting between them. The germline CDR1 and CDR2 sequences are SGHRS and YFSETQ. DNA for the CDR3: TGCGCCAGCAGCTTAGAGGCGGGGGCGGGAGATACGCAGTATTTT. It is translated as CASSLEAGAGDTQYF.

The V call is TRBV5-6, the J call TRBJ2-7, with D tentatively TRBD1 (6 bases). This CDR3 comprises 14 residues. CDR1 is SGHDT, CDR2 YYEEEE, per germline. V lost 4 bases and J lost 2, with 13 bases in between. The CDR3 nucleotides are TGTGCCAGCAGCAATACAGGGTCAACCTACGAGCAGTACTTC. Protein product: CASSNTGSTYEQYF.

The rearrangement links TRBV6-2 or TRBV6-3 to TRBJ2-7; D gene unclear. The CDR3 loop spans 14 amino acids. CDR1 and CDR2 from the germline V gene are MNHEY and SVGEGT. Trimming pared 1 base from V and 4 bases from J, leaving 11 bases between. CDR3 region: CASSYWSPAYEQYF. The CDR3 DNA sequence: TGTGCCAGCAGTTACTGGAGTCCAGCTTACGAGCAGTACTTC.

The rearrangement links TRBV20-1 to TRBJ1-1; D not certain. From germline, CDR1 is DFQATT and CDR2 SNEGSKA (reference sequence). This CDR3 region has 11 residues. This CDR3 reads CSHTAHGGAFF. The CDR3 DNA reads TGCAGCCATACAGCCCACGGCGGGGCTTTCTTT.

The CDR3: CSTQDREAFF. The CDR3 DNA sequence: TGCAGTACCCAGGACAGGGAAGCTTTCTTT. The chain links TRBV20-1 to TRBJ1-1; TRBD1 matches at 7 bases. Trimming took 8 bases from V and 8 from J; bases not matched to a gene: 5. Germline V lookup: CDR1 DFQATT, CDR2 SNEGSKA (reference sequence). This CDR3 region has 10 residues.

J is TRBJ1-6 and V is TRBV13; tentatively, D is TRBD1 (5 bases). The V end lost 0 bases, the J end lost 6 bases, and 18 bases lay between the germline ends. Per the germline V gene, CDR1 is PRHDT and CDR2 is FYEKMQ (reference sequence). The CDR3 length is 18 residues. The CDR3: CASSLGLWQGGSNSPLHF. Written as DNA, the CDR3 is TGTGCCAGCAGCTTAGGCCTCTGGCAGGGCGGCTCTAATTCACCCCTCCACTTT.

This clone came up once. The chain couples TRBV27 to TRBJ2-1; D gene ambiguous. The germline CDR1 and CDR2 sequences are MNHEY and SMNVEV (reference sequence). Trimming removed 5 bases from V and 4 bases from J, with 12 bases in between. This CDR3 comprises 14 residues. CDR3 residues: CASSPVLHYNEQFF. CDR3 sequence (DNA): TGTGCCAGCAGTCCCGTACTACATTACAATGAGCAGTTCTTC.

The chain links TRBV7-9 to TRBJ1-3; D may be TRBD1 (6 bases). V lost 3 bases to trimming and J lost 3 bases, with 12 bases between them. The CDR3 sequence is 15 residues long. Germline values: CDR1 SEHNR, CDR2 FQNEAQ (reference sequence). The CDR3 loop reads CASSFRGAGGNTIYF. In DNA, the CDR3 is TGTGCCAGCAGCTTTCGGGGGGCTGGTGGAAACACCATATATTTT.

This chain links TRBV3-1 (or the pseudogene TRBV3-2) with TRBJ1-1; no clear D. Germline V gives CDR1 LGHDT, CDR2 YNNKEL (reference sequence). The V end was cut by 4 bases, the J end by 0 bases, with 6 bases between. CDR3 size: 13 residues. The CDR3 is CASSLTVNTEAFF. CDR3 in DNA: TGTGCCAGCAGCCTCACAGTGAACACTGAAGCTTTCTTT.

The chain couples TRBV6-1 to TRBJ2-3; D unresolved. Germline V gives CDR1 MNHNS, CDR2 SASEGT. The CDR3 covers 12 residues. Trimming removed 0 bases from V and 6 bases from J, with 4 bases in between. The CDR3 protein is CASSEAGDTQYF. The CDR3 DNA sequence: TGTGCCAGCAGTGAAGCCGGGGATACGCAGTATTTT.